This T cell receptor (beta chain) is from a study of blood T cell repertoires in COVID-19. Study as a whole: Material from acute and convalescent COVID-19 was sourced from the United States, Italy and Spain. The cDNA or gDNA used as material had been derived from T cells, B-cell-depleted T cells, or PBMCs.

Per the study methods: Amplification with reference gene primers provided the estimates of nucleated cell counts. Libraries were prepared by immunoSEQ multiplex PCR; TCRdb keeps only in-frame clonotypes and omits some of them. D and trimming were read from the DNA, whereas the V and J calls and clone size are those reported in that table. Seen here are tens of thousands of clones, about 74% observed once, and the top ten hold approximately 2.1%. Followed longitudinally, the Seattle patients had been enrolled during active infection. The CDR3 spans 17 residues. The V gene lost 1 base and the J gene lost 7 bases, with 17 bases spanning the gap. Germline CDR1 SGHVS, CDR2 FNYEAQ.

J is TRBJ1-6 and V is TRBV7-6, with D perhaps TRBD1 (6 bases). The specimen was peripheral blood. The TCR comes from a man aged 70 or older with COVID-19, enrolled during active disease. CDR3 residues: CASSLVRGLWVNSPLHF. CDR3 sequence (DNA): TGTGCCAGCAGCTTAGTGCGGGGGCTCTGGGTGAATTCACCCCTCCACTTT.